The clone carrying this T cell receptor beta chain was seen only a few times. As yet, its antigen is unknown. The sample is drawn from a study of regulatory T cells in long-lasting Graves disease. The V gene's germline CDR1 is MNHEY and CDR2 SVGEGT. The length of the CDR3 is 13 residues. V lost 0 bases, J lost 6 bases, and 5 bases lay in between. Relying on iRepertoire HTBI primers and Arm-PCR of CDR3 regions, the team built TCR beta libraries. Study processing details: The samples yielded about 63 TRBV and some 15 TRBJ segments. One entry per CDR3 protein, called by TCRdb with MiXCR from the multiplex PCR reads. The V and J calls, along with clone size, are taken from TCRdb and not from the paper's own processing. Of approximately 290,000 distinct CDR3 sequences listed, roughly 21% are singletons. Regarding time point: persistent/refractory GD, antithyroid drugs over 5 years with positive TRAb. There was RNA extracted from PBMCs, and the TCR library was made from it. Graves' disease diagnosis relied on American Thyroid Association guidelines.

Study outcomes and limitations: Under persistent disease, TRBV28, TRBJ1-2 and TRBJ2-5 were used preferentially.

Sequenced material: peripheral blood mononuclear cells (PBMCs), taken when the disease was refractory, from a patient treated with antithyroid drugs. The receptor was derived from a female donor with Graves disease. The chain recombines TRBV6-2 or TRBV6-3 with TRBJ2-2, with D unclear. For the CDR3, the DNA is TGTGCCAGCAGTTACTCTGTTCCCGGGGAGCTGTTTTTT. Amino acid sequence: CASSYSVPGELFF.